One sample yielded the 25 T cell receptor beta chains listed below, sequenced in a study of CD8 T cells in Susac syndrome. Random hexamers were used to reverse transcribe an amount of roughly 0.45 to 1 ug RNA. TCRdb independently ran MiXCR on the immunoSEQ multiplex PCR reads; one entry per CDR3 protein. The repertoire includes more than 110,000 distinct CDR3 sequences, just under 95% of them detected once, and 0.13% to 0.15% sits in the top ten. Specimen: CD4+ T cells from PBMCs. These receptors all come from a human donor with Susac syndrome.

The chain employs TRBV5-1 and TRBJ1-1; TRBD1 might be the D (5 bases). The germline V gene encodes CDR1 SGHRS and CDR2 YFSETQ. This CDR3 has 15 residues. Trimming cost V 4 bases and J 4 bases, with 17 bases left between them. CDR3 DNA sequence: TGCGCCAGCAGCGAGGAGACCCGGGGGGGCACTGAAGCTTTCTTT. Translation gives CASSEETRGGTEAFF.

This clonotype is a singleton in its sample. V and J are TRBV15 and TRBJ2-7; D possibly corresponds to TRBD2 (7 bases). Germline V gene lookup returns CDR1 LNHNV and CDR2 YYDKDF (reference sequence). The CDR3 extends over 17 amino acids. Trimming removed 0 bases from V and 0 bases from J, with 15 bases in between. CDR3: CATSRDPRGGSSYEQYF. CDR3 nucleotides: TGTGCCACCAGCAGAGATCCGAGGGGGGGGAGCTCCTACGAGCAGTACTTC. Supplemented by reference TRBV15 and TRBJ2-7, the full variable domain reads DAMVIQNPRYQVTQFGKPVTLSCSQTLNHNVMYWYQQKSSQAPKLLFHYYDKDFNNEADTPDNFQSRRPNTSFCFLDIRSPGLGDTAMYLCATSRDPRGGSSYEQYFGPGTRLTVT.

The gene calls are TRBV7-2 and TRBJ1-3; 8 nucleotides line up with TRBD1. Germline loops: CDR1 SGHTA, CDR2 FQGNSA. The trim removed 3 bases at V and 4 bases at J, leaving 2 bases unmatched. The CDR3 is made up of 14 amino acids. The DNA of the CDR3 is TGTGCCAGCAGCTTCCAGGGGGCAGGAAACACCATATATTTT. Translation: CASSFQGAGNTIYF.

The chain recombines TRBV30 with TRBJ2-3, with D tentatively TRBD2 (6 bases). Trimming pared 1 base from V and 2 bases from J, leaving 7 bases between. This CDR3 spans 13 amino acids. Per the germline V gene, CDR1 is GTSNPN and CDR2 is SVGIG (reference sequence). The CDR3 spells CAWSERVTDTQYF. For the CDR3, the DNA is TGTGCCTGGAGTGAGCGGGTCACAGATACGCAGTATTTT.

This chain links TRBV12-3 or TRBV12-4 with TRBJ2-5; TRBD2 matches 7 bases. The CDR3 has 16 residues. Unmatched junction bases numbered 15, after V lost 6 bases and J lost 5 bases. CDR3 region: CASSPAGALSRETQYF. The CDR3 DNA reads TGTGCCAGCAGCCCGGCGGGAGCCCTGTCCAGGGAGACCCAGTACTTC.

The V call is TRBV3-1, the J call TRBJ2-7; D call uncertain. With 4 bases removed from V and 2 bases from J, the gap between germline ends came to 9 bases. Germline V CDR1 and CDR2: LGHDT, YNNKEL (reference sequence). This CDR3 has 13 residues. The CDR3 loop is CASSRAEPYEQYF. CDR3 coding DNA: TGTGCCAGCAGCCGGGCAGAGCCCTACGAGCAGTACTTC.

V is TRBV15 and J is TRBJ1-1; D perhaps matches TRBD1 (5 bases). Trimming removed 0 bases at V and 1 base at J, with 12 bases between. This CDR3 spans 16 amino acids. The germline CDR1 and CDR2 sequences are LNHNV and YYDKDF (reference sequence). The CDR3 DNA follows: TGTGCCACCAGCAGAGACCGACAGCATCGGAACACTGAAGCTTTCTTT. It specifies CATSRDRQHRNTEAFF. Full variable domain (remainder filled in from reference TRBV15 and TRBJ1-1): DAMVIQNPRYQVTQFGKPVTLSCSQTLNHNVMYWYQQKSSQAPKLLFHYYDKDFNNEADTPDNFQSRRPNTSFCFLDIRSPGLGDTAMYLCATSRDRQHRNTEAFFGQGTRLTVV.

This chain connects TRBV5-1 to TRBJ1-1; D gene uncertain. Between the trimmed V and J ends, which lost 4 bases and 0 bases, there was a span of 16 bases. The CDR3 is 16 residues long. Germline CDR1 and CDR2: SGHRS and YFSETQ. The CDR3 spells CASSLREGSMNTEAFF. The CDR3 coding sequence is TGCGCCAGCAGCCTACGGGAAGGCAGTATGAACACTGAAGCTTTCTTT.

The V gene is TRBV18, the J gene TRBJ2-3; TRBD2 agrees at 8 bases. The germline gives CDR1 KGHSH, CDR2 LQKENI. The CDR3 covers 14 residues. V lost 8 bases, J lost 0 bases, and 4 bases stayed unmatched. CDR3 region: CASRRGESTDTQYF. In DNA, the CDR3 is TGTGCCAGCCGGCGGGGGGAAAGCACAGATACGCAGTATTTT. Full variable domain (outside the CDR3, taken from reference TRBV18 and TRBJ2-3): NAGVMQNPRHLVRRRGQEARLRCSPMKGHSHVYWYRQLPEEGLKFMVYLQKENIIDESGMPKERFSAEFPKEGPSILRIQQVVRGDSAAYFCASRRGESTDTQYFGPGTRLTVL.

The CDR3 sequence is CSARGISSYNEQFF. CDR3 bases: TGCAGTGCTAGAGGCATTAGCTCCTACAATGAGCAGTTCTTC. The chain is built from TRBV20-1 and TRBJ2-1; D unclear. CDR1 and CDR2 from the germline V gene are DFQATT and SNEGSKA (reference sequence). This CDR3 is built from 14 residues. Trimming left V 1 base short and J 0 bases short, with 7 bases between.

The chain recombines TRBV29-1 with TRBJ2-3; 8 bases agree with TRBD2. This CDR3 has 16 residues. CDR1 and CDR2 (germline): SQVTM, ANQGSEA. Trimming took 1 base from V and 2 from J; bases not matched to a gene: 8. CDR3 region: CSVEGVVGRATDTQYF. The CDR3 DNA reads TGCAGCGTTGAAGGGGTGGTCGGGAGGGCCACAGATACGCAGTATTTT.

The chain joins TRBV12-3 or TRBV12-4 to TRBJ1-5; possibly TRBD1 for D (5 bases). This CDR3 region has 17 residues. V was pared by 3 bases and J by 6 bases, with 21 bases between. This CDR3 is CASSLALGTKRGQPQHF. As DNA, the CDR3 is TGTGCCAGCAGTTTGGCCTTGGGGACTAAACGCGGTCAGCCCCAGCATTTT.

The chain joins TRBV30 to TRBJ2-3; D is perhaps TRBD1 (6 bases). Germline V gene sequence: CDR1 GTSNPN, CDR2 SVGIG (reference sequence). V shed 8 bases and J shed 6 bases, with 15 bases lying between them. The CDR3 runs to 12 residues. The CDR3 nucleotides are TGTGCCGGTGCCCAGGGGCGGGATACGCAGTATTTT. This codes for CAGAQGRDTQYF.

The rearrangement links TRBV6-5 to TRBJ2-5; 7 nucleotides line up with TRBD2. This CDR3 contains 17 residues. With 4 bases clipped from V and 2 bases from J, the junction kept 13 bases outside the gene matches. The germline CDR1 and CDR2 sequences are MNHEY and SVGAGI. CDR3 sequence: CASSFLGLAVRQETQYF. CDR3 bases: TGTGCCAGCAGTTTTCTAGGCCTAGCGGTCCGACAAGAGACCCAGTACTTC.

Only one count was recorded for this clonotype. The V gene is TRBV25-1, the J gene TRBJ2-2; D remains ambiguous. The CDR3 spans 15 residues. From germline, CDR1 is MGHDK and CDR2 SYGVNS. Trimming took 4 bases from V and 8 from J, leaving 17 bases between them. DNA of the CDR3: TGTGCCAGCAGTGTCCCCGGGCCTTTGTCTGGGGAGCTGTTTTTT. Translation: CASSVPGPLSGELFF.

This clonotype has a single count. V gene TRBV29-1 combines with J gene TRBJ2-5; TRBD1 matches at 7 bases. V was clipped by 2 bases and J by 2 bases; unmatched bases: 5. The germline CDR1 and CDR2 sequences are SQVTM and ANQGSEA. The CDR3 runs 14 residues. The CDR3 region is CSVELGTAQETQYF. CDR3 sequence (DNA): TGCAGCGTTGAACTAGGGACAGCTCAAGAGACCCAGTACTTC.

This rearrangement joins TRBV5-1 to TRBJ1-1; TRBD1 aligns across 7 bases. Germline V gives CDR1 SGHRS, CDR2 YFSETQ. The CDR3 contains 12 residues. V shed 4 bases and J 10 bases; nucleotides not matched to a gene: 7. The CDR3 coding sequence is TGCGCCAGCAGCCCCGGGACAGAAGGAGCTTTCTTT. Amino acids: CASSPGTEGAFF.

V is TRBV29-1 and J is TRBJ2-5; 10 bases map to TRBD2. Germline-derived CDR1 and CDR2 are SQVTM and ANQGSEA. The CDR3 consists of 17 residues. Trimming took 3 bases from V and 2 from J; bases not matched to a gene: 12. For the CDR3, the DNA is TGCAGCGTTGAGATCCTAGCGGGAGAGGTTTATCAAGAGACCCAGTACTTC. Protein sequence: CSVEILAGEVYQETQYF.

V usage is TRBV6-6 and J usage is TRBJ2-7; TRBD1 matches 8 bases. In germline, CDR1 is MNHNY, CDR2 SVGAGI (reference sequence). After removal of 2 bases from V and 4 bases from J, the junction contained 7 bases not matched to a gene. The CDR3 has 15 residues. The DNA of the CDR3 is TGTGCCAGCAGTTACCCCGGGACAGGTCATTACGAGCAGTACTTC. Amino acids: CASSYPGTGHYEQYF.

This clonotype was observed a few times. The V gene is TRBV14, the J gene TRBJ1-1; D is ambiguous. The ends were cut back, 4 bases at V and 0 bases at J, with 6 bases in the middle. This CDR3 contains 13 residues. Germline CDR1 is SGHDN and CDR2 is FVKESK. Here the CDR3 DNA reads TGTGCCAGCAGCCGGACGGTGAACACTGAAGCTTTCTTT. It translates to CASSRTVNTEAFF.

The chain's CDR3 is CASRTGFDQPQHF. The DNA for the CDR3 is TGTGCCAGCCGAACAGGGTTCGATCAGCCCCAGCATTTT. This rearrangement joins TRBV28 to TRBJ1-5, with TRBD1 as a possible D gene (6 bases). Germline V lookup: CDR1 MDHEN, CDR2 SYDVKM. The CDR3 is made up of 13 amino acids. V was shortened by 8 bases and J by 5 bases, with 13 bases between the two germline ends.

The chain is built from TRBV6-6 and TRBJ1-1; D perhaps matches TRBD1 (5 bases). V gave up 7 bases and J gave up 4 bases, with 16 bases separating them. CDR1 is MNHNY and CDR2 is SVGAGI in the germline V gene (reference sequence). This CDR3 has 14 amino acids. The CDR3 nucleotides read TGTGCCAGCAAAATTGTCAGGGCGGGCACTGAAGCTTTCTTT. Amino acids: CASKIVRAGTEAFF.

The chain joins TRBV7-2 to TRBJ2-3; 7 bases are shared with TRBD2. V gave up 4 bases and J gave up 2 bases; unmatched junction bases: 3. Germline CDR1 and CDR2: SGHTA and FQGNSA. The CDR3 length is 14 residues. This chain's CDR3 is CASSSAGVTDTQYF. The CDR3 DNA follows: TGTGCCAGCAGCTCGGCGGGAGTCACAGATACGCAGTATTTT.

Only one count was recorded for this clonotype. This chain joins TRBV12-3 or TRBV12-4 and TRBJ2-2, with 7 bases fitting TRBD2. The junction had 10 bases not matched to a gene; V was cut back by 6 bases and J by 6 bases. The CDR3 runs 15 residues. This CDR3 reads CASSSSGLHAGELFF. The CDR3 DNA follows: TGTGCCAGCAGCTCTAGCGGACTACACGCCGGGGAGCTGTTTTTT.

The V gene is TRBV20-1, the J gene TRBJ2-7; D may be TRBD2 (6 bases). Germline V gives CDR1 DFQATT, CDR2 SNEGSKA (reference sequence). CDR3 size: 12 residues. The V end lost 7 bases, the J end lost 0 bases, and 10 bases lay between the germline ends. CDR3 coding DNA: TGCAGTGTCAATAGCGGCTCCTACGAGCAGTACTTC. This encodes CSVNSGSYEQYF.